Following are 11 T cell receptor beta chains from one sample sequenced in a study of T-cell reconstitution after alpha-beta-depleted transplantation in children. Library preparation (for TCRbeta) was performed with unique molecular identifiers. TCRdb redid the calling of the PCR reads with MiXCR, one entry per CDR3 protein. The data contain 500,000 to 600,000 distinct CDR3 sequences, about 31% of them singletons. This specimen consisted of PBMCs from the stem cell graft donor, obtained from the stem cell graft. The receptors originated from a human donor who donated a stem cell graft to a child with aplastic anemia.

This clonotype has ten or more counts. The V call is TRBV20-1, the J call TRBJ1-1, with TRBD1 matching over 7 bases. Trimming cost V 4 bases and J 5 bases; bases outside gene matches: 13. The length of the CDR3 is 15 residues. Germline lookup yields CDR1 DFQATT and CDR2 SNEGSKA (reference sequence). The CDR3 loop reads CSATNPQGSSTEAFF. In DNA, the CDR3 is TGCAGTGCTACCAATCCACAGGGGAGTAGTACTGAAGCTTTCTTT.

About this clonotype: One end of the junction fails to match germline, which may point to a read error. The V call is TRBV20-1, the J call TRBJ2-1; TRBD2 aligns across 7 bases. Germline V gene lookup returns CDR1 DFQATT and CDR2 SNEGSKA (reference sequence). This CDR3 is built from 14 residues. This CDR3 reads CSARGLAAYNEQFF. The CDR3 nucleotides are TGCAGTGCCAGAGGGCTAGCGGCCTACAATGAGCAGTTCTTC.

This clonotype was observed once. This chain uses TRBV20-1 with TRBJ1-1, with 7 bases identical to TRBD1. Trimming at V came to 7 bases and at J to 11 bases, leaving 16 bases not matched to a gene. Germline CDR1 DFQATT, CDR2 SNEGSKA (reference sequence). The CDR3 spans 13 residues. The CDR3 region is CSGGQEALGQAFF. CDR3 in DNA: TGCAGTGGGGGCCAGGAGGCCCTGGGACAGGCTTTCTTT.

Only a few counts were recorded for this clonotype. The V and J genes are TRBV20-1 and TRBJ1-6; D remains unclear. The CDR3 is 13 amino acids. Germline V gives CDR1 DFQATT, CDR2 SNEGSKA (reference sequence). V was shortened by 0 bases and J by 5 bases, with 5 bases between the two germline ends. The CDR3 reads CSAREANNSPLHF. CDR3 DNA: TGCAGTGCTAGAGAGGCGAATAATTCACCCCTCCACTTT.

The genes are TRBV29-1 and TRBJ2-5, with D hard to call. The CDR3 totals 14 residues. The V gene's germline CDR1 is SQVTM and CDR2 ANQGSEA. V was clipped by 7 bases and J by 0 bases, with 15 bases between them. DNA of the CDR3: TGCAGCGCCTCGACTGGATGGTACCAAGAGACCCAGTACTTC. Protein product: CSASTGWYQETQYF.

This clonotype came up once. This sequence joins TRBV6-2 or TRBV6-3 and TRBJ1-5, with 7 bases fitting TRBD1. In germline, CDR1 is MNHEY, CDR2 SVGEGT. CDR3 length: 15 amino acids. Losses at the gene ends were 5 bases for V and 4 bases for J; bases not matched to a gene: 8. In DNA form, the CDR3 reads TGTGCCAGCAGTACGACAGGGTACGGGAATCAGCCCCAGCATTTT. Its translation: CASSTTGYGNQPQHF.

The chain couples TRBV5-1 to TRBJ2-1; 11 bases match TRBD2. In germline, CDR1 is SGHRS, CDR2 YFSETQ. CDR3 length: 15 residues. J lost 6 bases, V lost 3 bases, and 5 bases had no gene match. The CDR3 loop reads CASSSNSGRANEQFF. CDR3 nucleotides: TGCGCCAGCAGCTCAAATAGCGGGAGGGCCAATGAGCAGTTCTTC.

The chain has TRBV14 and TRBJ2-2, with 8 nucleotides matching TRBD2. Losses at the gene ends were 1 base for V and 10 bases for J; bases not matched to a gene: 8. The CDR3 totals 15 residues. Germline V gives CDR1 SGHDN, CDR2 FVKESK. The CDR3 here is CASSQGTPAGAELFF. The CDR3 DNA follows: TGTGCCAGCAGCCAAGGAACCCCAGCGGGAGCGGAGCTGTTTTTT.

In this sample, this clonotype turned up a few times. The chain uses TRBV15 and TRBJ2-1; the D is unclear. The CDR3 has 12 amino acids. Germline CDR1 and CDR2: LNHNV and YYDKDF (reference sequence). Trimming pared 0 bases from V and 8 bases from J, leaving 5 bases between. CDR3 coding DNA: TGTGCCACCAGCAGAGATCACTATGAGCAGTTCTTC. Protein sequence: CATSRDHYEQFF.

The chain has TRBV18 and TRBJ2-3; 7 positions agree with TRBD2. With V trimmed by 4 bases and J by 5 bases, 12 bases remained unmatched. Germline CDR1 KGHSH, CDR2 LQKENI. The CDR3 has 16 residues. The CDR3 here is CASSLSRAGVQDTQYF. For the CDR3, the DNA is TGTGCCAGCTCACTCTCCCGGGCGGGAGTACAAGATACGCAGTATTTT.

The table lists this clonotype with many counts. J is TRBJ1-2 and V is TRBV20-1, with unresolved D. The germline V gene has CDR1 DFQATT and CDR2 SNEGSKA (reference sequence). Trimming pared 3 bases from V and 8 bases from J, leaving 4 bases between. This CDR3 comprises 9 residues. CDR3 protein: CSASVGYTF. Written as DNA, the CDR3 is TGCAGTGCTAGTGTCGGCTACACCTTC.